A single sample is the source of the 2 T cell receptor beta chains below, sequenced in a study of OX40 agonist ivuxolimab in advanced cancers. Libraries were prepared by immunoSEQ multiplex PCR; TCRdb keeps only in-frame clonotypes and omits some of them. The sample carries over 45,000 clones, about 90% recorded once. Here the sequenced sample was CD4+ or CD8+ T cells sorted from blood, taken in a trial of the OX40 agonist ivuxolimab. These receptors all stem from an adult with an advanced solid tumor such as melanoma, head and neck, liver or kidney cancer.

The chain employs TRBV18 and TRBJ2-3; 7 bases are shared with TRBD1. This CDR3 is 15 amino acids long. Germline lookup yields CDR1 KGHSH and CDR2 LQKENI. V lost 4 bases to trimming and J lost 2 bases; unmatched junction nucleotides: 6. CDR3 sequence reads: CASSLDRVFTDTQYF. The CDR3 DNA sequence: TGTGCCAGCTCACTTGACAGGGTCTTCACAGATACGCAGTATTTT.

V and J are TRBV6-5 and TRBJ2-3; 10 bases fit TRBD1. The CDR3 loop spans 14 amino acids. The junction had 4 bases not matched to a gene; V was cut back by 6 bases and J by 4 bases. CDR1 and CDR2 from the germline V gene are MNHEY and SVGAGI. In DNA, the CDR3 is TGTGCCAGCAGACGGGGACAGGGGTCAGATACGCAGTATTTT. Amino acids: CASRRGQGSDTQYF.